Each of the 28 T cell receptor beta chains below was sequenced from the same sample in a study of regulatory T cells in long-lasting Graves disease. The time point: persistent/refractory GD, antithyroid drugs over 5 years with positive TRAb. Scientists built the TCR library using RNA that was extracted from PBMCs. Arm-PCR with iRepertoire HTBI primers amplified the CDR3 regions for these TCR beta libraries. TCRdb re-analysed the multiplex PCR reads in MiXCR, keeping a single row per CDR3 protein. The table lists about 450,000 distinct CDR3 sequences, around 24% of them singletons. Material: peripheral blood mononuclear cells (PBMCs), obtained when the disease was refractory, from a patient treated with antithyroid drugs. The receptors were sampled from a female donor with Graves disease.

The sample holds a few counts of this clonotype. V and J are TRBV15 and TRBJ2-5; D remains ambiguous. From germline, CDR1 is LNHNV and CDR2 YYDKDF (reference sequence). The ends were cut back, 4 bases at V and 4 bases at J, with 4 bases in the middle. The CDR3 is 11 residues long. The CDR3 sequence: CATSILETQYF. The CDR3 DNA sequence: TGTGCCACCAGCATTCTAGAGACCCAGTACTTC.

The sample holds a few counts of this clonotype. This rearrangement joins TRBV29-1 to TRBJ2-7; 7 bases are shared with TRBD2. Germline CDR1 and CDR2: SQVTM and ANQGSEA. The J segment lost 4 bases and the V segment lost 6 bases, leaving 12 bases of the junction unmatched. This CDR3 is built from 14 residues. The CDR3 region has the DNA TGCAGCGTACCTACGGGAGGCGGTCCTTACGAGCAGTACTTC. The encoded protein is CSVPTGGGPYEQYF.

This clonotype showed up many times. This chain joins TRBV20-1 and TRBJ1-2; D possibly corresponds to TRBD1 (5 bases). CDR1 is DFQATT, CDR2 SNEGSKA, per germline (reference sequence). The CDR3 runs to 13 residues. The V end was cut by 6 bases, the J end by 7 bases, with 18 bases between. CDR3 residues: CSAPGRASSGYTF. The CDR3 DNA reads TGCAGTGCCCCGGGCAGGGCCTCTAGTGGCTACACCTTC.

Concerning this clonotype itself: A clone one base away is much larger, so this may be a read error. Here the CDR3 reads CASTRTSGGSYEQYF. The DNA of the CDR3 is TGTGCCAGCACTAGGACTAGCGGGGGTTCCTACGAGCAGTACTTC. The rearrangement links TRBV7-2 to TRBJ2-7; 13 bases match TRBD2. Trimming removed 7 bases from V and 1 base from J; junction bases left unmatched: 4. Germline assignment: CDR1 SGHTA and CDR2 FQGNSA. The CDR3 is 15 residues long.

The chain is built from TRBV5-8 and TRBJ2-2; TRBD2 matches 11 bases. Germline V gives CDR1 SGHTS, CDR2 YDEGEE. V shed 0 bases, J shed 5 bases, and the junction held 18 bases outside the gene matches. This CDR3 has 21 amino acids. CDR3 nucleotides: TGTGCCAGCAGCTTGGCCCGTAAACTAGCGGGAGTCCCCCCGGGGACCGGGGAGCTGTTTTTT. Translation: CASSLARKLAGVPPGTGELFF.

The J gene is TRBJ1-2, the V gene TRBV7-9; no reliable D call. CDR1 SEHNR and CDR2 FQNEAQ come from the germline V gene (reference sequence). V shed 1 base and J shed 2 bases, with 11 bases lying between them. CDR3 length equals 15 residues. The CDR3 nucleotides are TGTGCCAGCAGCTTAGGAGCTGGGCCGAACTATGGCTACACCTTC. Amino acid sequence: CASSLGAGPNYGYTF. Full variable domain (missing parts from reference TRBV7-9 and TRBJ1-2): DTGVSQNPRHKITKRGQNVTFRCDPISEHNRLYWYRQTLGQGPEFLTYFQNEAQLEKSRLLSDRFSAERPKGSFSTLEIQRTEQGDSAMYLCASSLGAGPNYGYTFGSGTRLTVV.

CDR3 DNA: TGCAGTGCTAGTGCTGGACGGAGCAATCAGCCCCAGCATTTT. This codes for CSASAGRSNQPQHF. The chain is built from TRBV20-1 and TRBJ1-5; D gene uncertain. CDR3 size: 14 residues. V was clipped by 3 bases and J by 1 base, with 10 bases between them. Per the germline V gene, CDR1 is DFQATT and CDR2 is SNEGSKA (reference sequence).

V and J are TRBV7-8 and TRBJ2-1; 7 bases are shared with TRBD2. Germline loops: CDR1 SGHVS, CDR2 FQNEAQ. The junction had 9 bases not matched to a gene; V was cut back by 7 bases and J by 0 bases. The CDR3 runs to 16 residues. CDR3 loop: CASTLRRGSSYNEQFF. CDR3 DNA: TGTGCCAGCACCCTTAGACGCGGGAGCTCCTACAATGAGCAGTTCTTC. The variable domain in full, completed from reference TRBV7-8 and TRBJ2-1, reads GAGVSQSPRYKVAKRGQDVALRCDPISGHVSLFWYQQALGQGPEFLTYFQNEAQLDKSGLPSDRFFAERPEGSVSTLKIQRTQQEDSAVYLCASTLRRGSSYNEQFFGPGTRLTVL.

At least ten counts were recorded for this clonotype. The rearrangement joins TRBV30 to TRBJ1-1; unclear D gene. Germline CDR1 reads GTSNPN; CDR2 reads SVGIG (reference sequence). This CDR3 contains 13 residues. V was trimmed by 3 bases and J by 0 bases, leaving 8 bases between them. CDR3 DNA: TGTGCCTGGAGCAACGGACTGAACACTGAAGCTTTCTTT. Translation: CAWSNGLNTEAFF.

The V call is TRBV6-2 or TRBV6-3, the J call TRBJ2-1; a possible D gene is TRBD2 (6 bases). V lost 5 bases to trimming and J lost 3 bases, with 14 bases between them. Germline CDR1 MNHEY, CDR2 SVGEGT. The CDR3 sequence is 15 residues long. For the CDR3, the DNA is TGTGCCAGCAGTGGCTTCACGGGGGTCTACAATGAGCAGTTCTTC. This codes for CASSGFTGVYNEQFF.

This clonotype was counted only a few times. The V gene is TRBV2, the J gene TRBJ2-2; TRBD1 matches 7 bases. The CDR3 is 16 amino acids. The V segment lost 4 bases and the J segment 3 bases; nucleotides outside the gene matches: 8. CDR1 and CDR2 from the germline V gene are SNHLY and FYNNEI. DNA for the CDR3: TGTGCCAGCAGTGGGTTACAGGGGTCACACACCGGGGAGCTGTTTTTT. Protein product: CASSGLQGSHTGELFF.

The chain couples TRBV29-1 to TRBJ1-1, with D tentatively TRBD1 (6 bases). The CDR3 contains 13 residues. Germline V CDR1 and CDR2: SQVTM, ANQGSEA. Trimming shortened V by 3 bases and J by 6 bases, and 14 bases separated the two germline ends. CDR3 nucleotides: TGCAGCGTTGATAAGGGGGTCGTTTCTGAAGCTTTCTTT. It codes for CSVDKGVVSEAFF.

This clonotype was counted only a few times. The rearrangement uses TRBV5-1 and TRBJ1-2; D perhaps matches TRBD1 (6 bases). In germline, CDR1 is SGHRS, CDR2 YFSETQ. V gave up 4 bases and J gave up 8 bases, with 15 bases separating them. This CDR3 has 13 residues. The CDR3 coding sequence is TGCGCCAGCAGCAGGGACACGGGGGGAGGCTACACCTTC. Translation: CASSRDTGGGYTF. The whole variable domain, remainder taken from reference TRBV5-1 and TRBJ1-2, is KAGVTQTPRYLIKTRGQQVTLSCSPISGHRSVSWYQQTPGQGLQFLFEYFSETQRNKGNFPGRFSGRQFSNSRSEMNVSTLELGDSALYLCASSRDTGGGYTFGSGTRLTVV.

Concerning this clonotype itself: A read error may be the cause here, since a much bigger clone is one base away. The rearrangement links TRBV2 to TRBJ2-1; the match to TRBD1 covers 9 bases. Looked up from germline, CDR1 is SNHLY and CDR2 is FYNNEI. The CDR3 is 15 amino acids. With V trimmed by 6 bases and J by 2 bases, 5 bases remained unmatched. The CDR3 loop is CASRDRGRTYNEQFF. CDR3 nucleotide sequence: TGTGCCAGCAGGGACAGGGGCAGAACCTACAATGAGCAGTTCTTC.

This clonotype was seen ten or more times. The chain uses TRBV12-3 or TRBV12-4 and TRBJ2-5, with TRBD2 matching 9 bases. The CDR3 extends over 13 amino acids. Trimming cost V 7 bases and J 7 bases; bases outside gene matches: 7. CDR3 sequence: CASISPAGGTQYF. The CDR3 coding sequence is TGTGCCAGCATTAGCCCAGCGGGAGGGACCCAGTACTTC.

This clonotype was recorded a few times. The rearrangement joins TRBV25-1 to TRBJ1-2; 7 nucleotides align to TRBD1. This CDR3 has 15 amino acids. Looked up from germline, CDR1 is MGHDK and CDR2 is SYGVNS. After removal of 3 bases from V and 7 bases from J, the junction contained 11 bases not matched to a gene. The CDR3, as DNA: TGTGCCAGCAGTGAGTCCGGACAGGCGGAAGTTGGCTACACCTTC. The encoded protein is CASSESGQAEVGYTF.

The V and J genes are TRBV19 and TRBJ1-1; 9 bases are shared with TRBD1. CDR1 is LNHDA, CDR2 SQIVND, per germline (reference sequence). The ends lost 3 bases at V and 4 bases at J; junction bases unmatched: 15. There are 18 residues in the CDR3. The CDR3 bases are TGTGCCAGTAGTATTCCCCCCGGAAGACAGGGGGTGAGCACTGAAGCTTTCTTT. It is translated as CASSIPPGRQGVSTEAFF.

This clonotype was recorded many times. The chain joins TRBV28 to TRBJ1-4; 7 bases align to TRBD1. With 6 bases clipped from V and 8 bases from J, the junction kept 9 bases outside the gene matches. In germline, CDR1 is MDHEN, CDR2 SYDVKM. The CDR3 totals 14 residues. In DNA form, the CDR3 reads TGTGCCAGCAGGCGATTGACAGGGCAGGAAAAACTGTTTTTT. Encoded protein: CASRRLTGQEKLFF.

As regards this clonotype: A single base separates this from a much larger clone, so it may be a read error. The V call is TRBV2, the J call TRBJ1-2; the match to TRBD1 covers 10 bases. Germline loops: CDR1 SNHLY, CDR2 FYNNEI. This CDR3 spans 16 amino acids. CDR3 protein: CASSGDRGGHNYGYAF. CDR3 sequence (DNA): TGTGCCAGCAGTGGGGACAGGGGAGGTCATAACTATGGCTACGCCTTC.

V gene TRBV12-3 or TRBV12-4 combines with J gene TRBJ1-5; 7 bases line up with TRBD1. J lost 2 bases, V lost 6 bases, and 7 bases had no gene match. This CDR3 is built from 15 residues. The CDR3 nucleotides read TGTGCCAGCAGCAAGACAGGGATGGGCAATCAGCCCCAGCATTTT. Translated: CASSKTGMGNQPQHF.

On this clonotype itself: This may come from a read error, since a much larger clone is one base off. Here the CDR3 DNA reads TGTGCCAGCAGCCCAGGGACAACCCGTAACTATGGCTACACCTTC. It is translated as CASSPGTTRNYGYTF. The gene calls are TRBV28 and TRBJ1-2; weak D call: TRBD1 (6 bases). Trimming took off 6 bases at V and 1 base at J, with 15 bases between the two ends. There are 15 residues in the CDR3. CDR1 MDHEN and CDR2 SYDVKM come from the germline V gene.

This clonotype has ten or more counts. The rearrangement joins TRBV6-5 to TRBJ2-7, with D unclear. This CDR3 has 14 amino acids. CDR1 is MNHEY and CDR2 is SVGAGI in the germline V gene. Trimming left V 4 bases short and J 6 bases short, with 16 bases between. The CDR3 DNA is TGTGCCAGCAGTTCTTACTTATTGCACGGCGAGCAGTACTTC. Its translation is CASSSYLLHGEQYF.

This clonotype was counted ten times or more. The V and J genes are TRBV28 and TRBJ2-2; D is possibly TRBD2 (5 bases). This CDR3 spans 15 amino acids. Germline V CDR1 and CDR2: MDHEN, SYDVKM. V shed 2 bases and J shed 6 bases, with 13 bases lying between them. The CDR3 reads CASSLASWVSGELFF. CDR3 nucleotide sequence: TGTGCCAGCAGTTTAGCTAGCTGGGTCTCCGGGGAGCTGTTTTTT.

In its sample, this clonotype was seen a few times. This chain uses TRBV28 with TRBJ2-6; D unclear. V dropped 1 base and J dropped 10 bases, with 11 bases sitting between them. Germline CDR1 MDHEN, CDR2 SYDVKM. The CDR3 extends over 14 amino acids. CDR3: CASSLSVPPNVLTF. The CDR3 DNA follows: TGTGCCAGCAGTTTATCTGTTCCCCCTAACGTCCTGACTTTC.

This clonotype appeared a few times. The chain has TRBV12-3 or TRBV12-4 and TRBJ2-7; D remains ambiguous. There are 14 residues in the CDR3. V was shortened by 3 bases and J by 1 base, with 10 bases between the two germline ends. The CDR3 loop is CASSFWSPSYEQYF. The CDR3, as DNA: TGTGCCAGCAGTTTTTGGTCCCCGTCCTACGAGCAGTACTTC.

About this clonotype itself: Just one base apart from a much larger clone, this may be a read error. This sequence joins TRBV27 and TRBJ2-2; TRBD2 matches at 10 bases. Looked up from germline, CDR1 is MNHEY and CDR2 is SMNVEV (reference sequence). CDR3 size: 17 residues. The CDR3 nucleotides are TGTGCCAGCAGCCGAGATTTAGCGGGAGGCTTCACCGGGGAGCTGCTTTTT. Its protein product is CASSRDLAGGFTGELLF.

This clonotype was counted a few times. The rearrangement joins TRBV19 to TRBJ1-2, with a possible D match to TRBD1 (5 bases). The CDR3 covers 15 residues. Looked up from germline, CDR1 is LNHDA and CDR2 is SQIVND (reference sequence). Trimming pared 8 bases from V and 1 base from J, leaving 17 bases between. The CDR3 loop reads CASGGTGGSNYGYTF. The CDR3, as DNA: TGTGCCAGTGGTGGCACAGGCGGTAGTAACTATGGCTACACCTTC.

This clonotype was counted between two and nine times. The V and J genes are TRBV29-1 and TRBJ2-2, with 8 bases lining up with TRBD2. V lost 0 bases, J lost 6 bases, and 6 bases stayed unmatched. The CDR3 spans 15 residues. From germline, CDR1 is SQVTM and CDR2 ANQGSEA. The CDR3 is CSVEETSVVSGELFF. CDR3 bases: TGCAGCGTTGAAGAGACTAGCGTTGTGTCCGGGGAGCTGTTTTTT.